This TCR beta chain was sequenced during a study of shared clonotypes between healthy human individuals. Broader study findings: A handful of donors held about 5% of naive CD4 clonotypes in common.

CDR1 is KGHSH and CDR2 is LQKENI in the germline V gene. CDR3 size: 13 residues. The V and J ends lost 5 bases and 5 bases respectively, with 12 bases between them. Some clones are missing from TCRdb's copy, which holds only in-frame ones; the method was immunoSEQ multiplex PCR. The sample includes about 2.4 million clones, approximately 94% seen only once; the top ten take 0.36%. This clone appeared a single time. Antigen specificity is unknown. The chain employs TRBV18 and TRBJ1-1; D unclear. This TCR came from a man between 18 and 29 years old in good health. Some clones in this sample may be carry-over from other donors' samples. The specimen sequenced was naive CD4+ T cells from PBMCs. Noted subset: CD45RA+ positively selected. Here the CDR3 DNA reads TGTGCCAGCTCAGGTAACGGGGAGACTGAAGCTTTCTTT. This translates into CASSGNGETEAFF.